Listed below are T cell receptor beta chains from one sample, sequenced in a study of Graves' ophthalmopathy and Graves' hyperthyroidism. One entry per CDR3 protein, called by TCRdb with MiXCR from the multiplex PCR reads. The table shows hundreds of thousands of distinct CDR3 sequences, with over 40% occurring only once. The sequencing sample was made of peripheral blood. These receptors all stem from an adult man with Graves' ophthalmopathy. Both conserved end residues are part of each CDR3. The D gene is left open where the match is weak. Expanded clones are given a class, and other clones once, few, many or no size at all.

size: .; D: TRBD1; V: TRBV2; J: TRBJ2-6; CDR3: CASRLGTGDLPEAF; DNA: TGTGCCAGCAGGTTGGGGACAGGGGATTTGCCTGAAGCTTTC
size: .; D: .; V: TRBV19; J: TRBJ2-2; CDR3: CASLIGTVPGELFF; DNA: TGTGCCAGCTTAATAGGGACTGTTCCCGGGGAGCTGTTTTTT
size: few; D: TRBD2; V: TRBV5-8; J: TRBJ2-7; CDR3: CASSFGGSIYEQYF; DNA: TGTGCCAGCAGCTTCGGCGGGAGTATCTACGAGCAGTACTTC
size: .; D: TRBD1; V: TRBV4-1; J: TRBJ1-1; CDR3: CASSQMGQAGTEAFF; DNA: TGTGCCAGCAGCCAGATGGGACAGGCCGGGACTGAAGCTTTCTTT
size: many; D: .; V: TRBV19; J: TRBJ2-7; CDR3: CASMGTPSRSEQYF; DNA: TGTGCCAGTATGGGGACCCCGAGTCGCAGTGAGCAGTACTTC
size: .; D: .; V: TRBV2; J: TRBJ1-5; CDR3: CARASRDGRNQPQHF; DNA: TGTGCCAGAGCGAGCCGGGACGGCCGAAATCAGCCCCAGCATTTT
size: few; D: .; V: TRBV7-9; J: TRBJ1-2; CDR3: CASSLSHLRRGGNYGYTF; DNA: TGTGCCAGCAGCTTATCCCATCTCCGCCGGGGGGGGAACTATGGCTACACCTTC
size: .; D: .; V: TRBV25-1; J: TRBJ2-1; CDR3: CASSEFAGIDNEQFF; DNA: TGTGCCAGCAGTGAATTTGCGGGTATAGACAATGAGCAGTTCTTC
size: .; D: .; V: TRBV29-1; J: TRBJ1-2; CDR3: CSLVTGSYGYTF; DNA: TGCAGCTTAGTCACAGGGAGTTATGGCTACACCTTC
size: once; D: TRBD1; V: TRBV25-1; J: TRBJ1-2; CDR3: CARSDRANNYGYTF; DNA: TGTGCCAGATCAGACAGGGCTAATAACTATGGCTACACCTTC
size: .; D: .; V: TRBV6-6; J: TRBJ2-6; CDR3: CASRTANTEAF; DNA: TGTGCCAGCAGGACTGCGAACACTGAAGCTTTC
size: .; D: .; V: TRBV10-3; J: TRBJ1-5; CDR3: CASSYSIQGSQPQHF; DNA: TGTGCCAGCAGTTACTCGATACAGGGAAGTCAGCCCCAGCATTTT
size: many; D: .; V: TRBV5-5; J: TRBJ2-7; CDR3: CASSNGGHEQYF; DNA: TGTGCCAGCAGCAACGGGGGCCACGAGCAGTACTTC
size: many; D: .; V: TRBV7-2; J: TRBJ1-2; CDR3: CASSSYRLHPYGYTF; DNA: TGTGCCAGCAGCTCATACAGGCTACACCCCTATGGCTACACCTTC
size: .; D: TRBD1; V: TRBV7-8; J: TRBJ1-5; CDR3: CASSPGTGGPQHF; DNA: TGTGCCAGCAGCCCCGGGACAGGGGGGCCCCAGCATTTT
size: few; D: .; V: TRBV10-3; J: TRBJ1-1; CDR3: CASITKEFNTEAFF; DNA: TGTGCCAGCATAACTAAGGAGTTTAACACTGAAGCTTTCTTT
size: .; D: .; V: TRBV19; J: TRBJ1-5; CDR3: CASMARLQHF; DNA: TGTGCCAGTATGGCCAGGCTCCAGCATTTT
size: many; D: TRBD2; V: TRBV7-8; J: TRBJ2-5; CDR3: CASSLGLAGFWETQYF; DNA: TGTGCCAGCAGCTTAGGGCTAGCGGGGTTTTGGGAGACCCAGTACTTC
size: many; D: .; V: TRBV7-9; J: TRBJ1-2; CDR3: CASSLSGTDYGYTF; DNA: TGTGCCAGCAGCTTATCAGGGACTGACTATGGCTACACCTTC
size: many; D: TRBD1; V: TRBV13; J: TRBJ2-5; CDR3: CASSRRDRGLKETQYF; DNA: TGTGCCAGCAGCAGAAGGGACAGGGGACTGAAAGAGACCCAGTACTTC
size: many; D: TRBD1; V: TRBV7-3; J: TRBJ2-7; CDR3: CASSASGTAVWYF; DNA: TGTGCCAGCAGCGCGTCCGGGACAGCAGTTTGGTACTTC
size: .; D: .; V: TRBV25-1; J: TRBJ2-7; CDR3: CASQGVSYEQYF; DNA: TGTGCCAGCCAAGGGGTATCCTACGAGCAGTACTTC
size: many; D: .; V: TRBV7-2; J: TRBJ2-7; CDR3: CASSPKRGYEQYF; DNA: TGTGCCAGCAGCCCAAAACGGGGTTACGAGCAGTACTTC
size: .; D: .; V: TRBV2; J: TRBJ1-2; CDR3: CASRSKPGPAGQRGYTF; DNA: TGTGCCAGCAGGAGTAAGCCCGGTCCTGCAGGTCAGCGAGGCTACACCTTC
size: few; D: TRBD1; V: TRBV2; J: TRBJ1-2; CDR3: CASRGQGRGYTF; DNA: TGTGCCAGCAGGGGACAGGGACGTGGCTACACCTTC
size: .; D: .; V: TRBV25-1; J: TRBJ1-1; CDR3: CASSESARGNTEAFF; DNA: TGTGCCAGCAGTGAATCGGCCAGGGGGAACACTGAAGCTTTCTTT
size: .; D: TRBD2; V: TRBV19; J: TRBJ2-2; CDR3: CAWSLRGGITGELFF; DNA: TGTGCCTGGAGTTTGCGGGGAGGGATCACCGGGGAGCTGTTTTTT
size: .; D: .; V: TRBV7-8; J: TRBJ2-3; CDR3: CASSAQGALTDTQYF; DNA: TGTGCCAGCAGCGCTCAAGGGGCCCTCACAGATACGCAGTATTTT
size: few; D: TRBD1; V: TRBV9; J: TRBJ1-2; CDR3: CASSADPGWTGEGYGYTF; DNA: TGTGCCAGCAGCGCGGACCCCGGCTGGACAGGGGAGGGCTATGGCTACACCTTC
size: many; D: .; V: TRBV12-3/TRBV12-4; J: TRBJ2-6; CDR3: CASSHQLPSGANVLTF; DNA: TGTGCCAGCAGCCATCAACTCCCCTCTGGGGCCAACGTCCTGACTTTC
size: few; D: TRBD1; V: TRBV12-3/TRBV12-4; J: TRBJ2-7; CDR3: CASSSGQGAHEQYF; DNA: TGTGCCAGCAGTTCGGGACAGGGGGCCCACGAGCAGTACTTC
size: few; D: TRBD1; V: TRBV14; J: TRBJ2-7; CDR3: CASSRPGTGYEQYF; DNA: TGTGCCAGCAGCCGACCCGGGACAGGCTACGAGCAGTACTTC
size: .; D: .; V: TRBV7-7; J: TRBJ2-5; CDR3: CASSLWDNQETQYF; DNA: TGTGCTAGCAGCTTATGGGACAACCAAGAGACCCAGTACTTC
size: many; D: TRBD1; V: TRBV2; J: TRBJ2-7; CDR3: CARGQGVSYEQYF; DNA: TGTGCCCGGGGACAGGGGGTTTCCTACGAGCAGTACTTC
size: many; D: .; V: TRBV9; J: TRBJ1-3; CDR3: CASSVTKNTIYF; DNA: TGTGCCAGCAGCGTAACTAAAAACACCATATATTTT
size: many; D: .; V: TRBV10-1; J: TRBJ2-7; CDR3: CASSESDEQYF; DNA: TGCGCCAGCAGTGAGTCCGACGAGCAGTACTTC
size: few; D: TRBD1; V: TRBV30; J: TRBJ2-5; CDR3: CAWSVGTGQETQYF; DNA: TGTGCCTGGAGTGTTGGGACAGGCCAAGAGACCCAGTACTTC
size: .; D: .; V: TRBV11-1; J: TRBJ1-1; CDR3: CASPPGPANTEAFF; DNA: TGTGCCAGCCCCCCCGGGCCAGCGAACACTGAAGCTTTCTTT
size: many; D: .; V: TRBV24-1; J: TRBJ1-2; CDR3: CATSEDVGAEGGYTF; DNA: TGTGCCACCAGTGAGGATGTGGGCGCAGAGGGTGGCTACACCTTC
size: .; D: .; V: TRBV6-5; J: TRBJ1-3; CDR3: CASSYSSAGNGNTIYF; DNA: TGTGCCAGCAGTTACTCTTCCGCGGGGAACGGAAACACCATATATTTT
size: many; D: .; V: TRBV10-3; J: TRBJ2-7; CDR3: CAISESSPLARQGWFYEQYF; DNA: TGTGCCATCAGTGAGTCGTCCCCTCTAGCCCGTCAGGGCTGGTTTTACGAGCAGTACTTC
size: .; D: TRBD2; V: TRBV11-2; J: TRBJ2-2; CDR3: CASSAGLGTTGELFF; DNA: TGTGCCAGCAGCGCCGGACTAGGTACCACCGGGGAGCTGTTTTTT
size: .; D: TRBD2; V: TRBV2; J: TRBJ2-3; CDR3: CASSEASGGATADTQYF; DNA: TGTGCCAGCAGTGAAGCCAGCGGGGGGGCCACTGCAGATACGCAGTATTTT
size: many; D: .; V: TRBV6-5; J: TRBJ1-1; CDR3: CASRRTQNTEAFF; DNA: TGTGCCAGCAGACGGACACAGAACACTGAAGCTTTCTTT
size: few; D: .; V: TRBV6-6; J: TRBJ2-7; CDR3: CASSYLGVNYEQYF; DNA: TGTGCCAGCAGTTACCTCGGGGTAAACTACGAGCAGTACTTC
size: few; D: .; V: TRBV2; J: TRBJ1-2; CDR3: CASSVSGYGYTF; DNA: TGTGCCAGCAGCGTGAGCGGCTATGGCTACACCTTC
size: once; D: .; V: TRBV6-4; J: TRBJ1-2; CDR3: CASSDSSGASNYGYTF; DNA: TGTGCCAGCAGTGACTCATCAGGGGCCTCGAACTATGGCTACACCTTC
size: many; D: .; V: TRBV20-1; J: TRBJ1-6; CDR3: CSARKGDSPLHF; DNA: TGCAGTGCCCGGAAGGGGGACTCACCCCTCCACTTT
size: many; D: .; V: TRBV7-9; J: TRBJ2-5; CDR3: CASSLARGISETQYF; DNA: TGTGCCAGCAGCTTAGCGCGTGGGATCTCGGAGACCCAGTACTTC
size: many; D: .; V: TRBV10-3; J: TRBJ1-3; CDR3: CAISDRTASNTIYF; DNA: TGTGCCATCAGTGACAGGACGGCGTCAAACACCATATATTTT
size: many; D: .; V: TRBV19; J: TRBJ2-7; CDR3: CASKRGWEQYF; DNA: TGTGCCAGTAAGAGGGGATGGGAGCAGTACTTC
size: many; D: TRBD2; V: TRBV11-2; J: TRBJ2-7; CDR3: CASSLGREGYEQYF; DNA: TGTGCCAGCAGCTTAGGCAGGGAGGGCTACGAGCAGTACTTC
size: .; D: .; V: TRBV30; J: TRBJ2-3; CDR3: CAWSVASDTQYF; DNA: TGTGCCTGGAGTGTAGCGTCAGATACGCAGTATTTT
size: .; D: TRBD1; V: TRBV30; J: TRBJ2-7; CDR3: CAWSYRDRVSHEQYF; DNA: TGTGCCTGGAGTTACCGGGACAGGGTATCGCACGAGCAGTACTTC
size: .; D: TRBD1; V: TRBV10-3; J: TRBJ1-1; CDR3: CAIREGQEDTEAFF; DNA: TGTGCCATCAGAGAGGGACAGGAAGACACTGAAGCTTTCTTT
size: many; D: .; V: TRBV7-2; J: TRBJ2-7; CDR3: CASSLGGAVDEQYF; DNA: TGTGCCAGCAGCTTAGGAGGGGCGGTGGACGAGCAGTACTTC
size: .; D: TRBD1; V: TRBV7-9; J: TRBJ2-7; CDR3: CASRSRQGYEQYF; DNA: TGTGCCAGCAGATCCAGACAGGGCTACGAGCAGTACTTC